Listed below are T cell receptor beta chains from one sample, sequenced in a study of blood T cell repertoires in COVID-19. Method: immunoSEQ multiplex PCR; TCRdb's copy keeps in-frame clones and lacks some. The table includes 250,000 to 300,000 clones, around 89% detected once. Specimen: PBMCs or T cells enriched from blood (not recorded which). These receptors were obtained from a man in his forties who had recovered from COVID-19. The CDR3 runs from the conserved cysteine through the conserved F or W. Each record gives: D gene, clone size, V gene, J gene, CDR3 protein, CDR3 DNA. The D gene is left open where the match is weak. Expanded clones are given a class, and other clones once, few, many or no size at all.

D: -; size: -; V: TRBV28; J: TRBJ1-5; CDR3: CASSFIAYYSNQPQHF; DNA: TGTGCCAGCAGTTTCATCGCGTATTATAGCAATCAGCCCCAGCATTTT
D: TRBD2; size: -; V: TRBV7-9; J: TRBJ2-1; CDR3: CASSWTSGSSPYNEQFF; DNA: TGTGCCAGCAGCTGGACTAGCGGAAGTTCCCCCTACAATGAGCAGTTCTTC
D: TRBD2; size: -; V: TRBV28; J: TRBJ2-1; CDR3: CASSSVTSMTFF; DNA: TGTGCCAGCAGTAGCGTGACTAGCATGACGTTCTTC
D: -; size: -; V: TRBV6-5; J: TRBJ1-1; CDR3: CASSYKGSGYEAFF; DNA: TGTGCCAGCAGTTACAAAGGTAGCGGCTATGAAGCTTTCTTT
D: TRBD1; size: -; V: TRBV5-1; J: TRBJ2-2; CDR3: CASSWGQGAGELFF; DNA: TGCGCCAGCAGTTGGGGACAGGGGGCCGGGGAGCTGTTTTTT
D: -; size: -; V: TRBV9; J: TRBJ2-1; CDR3: CASSVLQAESSYNEQFF; DNA: TGTGCCAGCAGCGTATTACAAGCGGAGAGCTCCTACAATGAGCAGTTCTTC
D: TRBD1; size: -; V: TRBV7-6; J: TRBJ1-6; CDR3: CASSLAGGQGGNSPLHF; DNA: TGTGCCAGCAGCTTAGCGGGAGGACAGGGCGGAAATTCACCCCTCCACTTT
D: -; size: -; V: TRBV19; J: TRBJ1-1; CDR3: CASTQGQTEAFF; DNA: TGTGCCAGTACTCAGGGGCAAACTGAAGCTTTCTTT
D: -; size: -; V: TRBV5-1; J: TRBJ2-5; CDR3: CASSLGQGGGETQYF; DNA: TGCGCCAGCAGCTTGGGGCAGGGAGGTGGAGAGACCCAGTACTTC
D: TRBD2; size: -; V: TRBV27; J: TRBJ2-2; CDR3: CASSFHPPGLAGGTTGELFF; DNA: TGTGCCAGCAGTTTTCATCCCCCGGGACTAGCGGGAGGTACCACCGGGGAGCTGTTTTTT
D: TRBD2; size: -; V: TRBV19; J: TRBJ2-1; CDR3: CASRSGAEYNEQFF; DNA: TGTGCCAGTAGGAGCGGGGCCGAATACAATGAGCAGTTCTTC
D: TRBD1; size: -; V: TRBV5-3; J: TRBJ1-3; CDR3: CARRVPGQGSGNTIYF; DNA: TGTGCCAGAAGGGTCCCGGGACAGGGTTCCGGAAACACCATATATTTT
D: TRBD2; size: -; V: TRBV7-3; J: TRBJ2-7; CDR3: CASSQAPGGGYEQYF; DNA: TGTGCCAGCAGCCAAGCGCCTGGCGGGGGCTACGAGCAGTACTTC
D: TRBD1; size: -; V: TRBV28; J: TRBJ1-1; CDR3: CASSHTGGVTEAFF; DNA: TGTGCCAGCAGTCACACAGGGGGGGTCACTGAAGCTTTCTTT
D: TRBD2; size: -; V: TRBV2; J: TRBJ2-3; CDR3: CARNRLAGGGTDTQYF; DNA: TGTGCCAGAAACCGACTAGCGGGGGGCGGCACAGATACGCAGTATTTT
D: TRBD1; size: once; V: TRBV7-2; J: TRBJ1-6; CDR3: CASSRLRQGGNSPLHF; DNA: TGTGCCAGCAGCCGCCTAAGACAGGGGGGTAATTCACCCCTCCACTTT
D: -; size: -; V: TRBV4-2; J: TRBJ1-2; CDR3: CASSPLKPGQLISPNYGYTF; DNA: TGTGCCAGCAGCCCCCTAAAACCGGGACAACTGATCTCCCCAAACTATGGCTACACCTTC
D: -; size: -; V: TRBV19; J: TRBJ2-4; CDR3: CASSSTGKNIQYF; DNA: TGTGCCAGTAGTTCGACGGGTAAAAACATTCAGTACTTC
D: -; size: -; V: TRBV5-1; J: TRBJ1-5; CDR3: CASSLAPRDYRPEGQPQHF; DNA: TGCGCCAGCAGCTTGGCGCCCAGGGACTATCGACCGGAGGGCCAGCCCCAGCATTTT
D: -; size: -; V: TRBV3-1/TRBV3-2; J: TRBJ1-5; CDR3: CASSQVSGEQPQHF; DNA: TGTGCCAGCAGCCAAGTGTCAGGTGAACAGCCCCAGCATTTT
D: TRBD1; size: -; V: TRBV28; J: TRBJ1-4; CDR3: CASSSRTGYEKLFF; DNA: TGTGCCAGCAGTTCGCGGACAGGGTATGAAAAACTGTTTTTT
D: -; size: -; V: TRBV3-1/TRBV3-2; J: TRBJ1-1; CDR3: CASSQEAFGAGVVTEAFF; DNA: TGTGCCAGCAGCCAAGAAGCTTTTGGGGCAGGGGTGGTCACTGAAGCTTTCTTT
D: TRBD1; size: -; V: TRBV11-3; J: TRBJ1-2; CDR3: CASSLHPGTGGNYGYTF; DNA: TGTGCCAGCAGCCTCCACCCCGGGACAGGGGGCAACTATGGCTACACCTTC
D: -; size: once; V: TRBV6-1; J: TRBJ1-5; CDR3: CASSERASNQPQHF; DNA: TGTGCCAGCAGTGAGAGGGCTAGCAATCAGCCCCAGCATTTT
D: TRBD2; size: once; V: TRBV28; J: TRBJ2-7; CDR3: CASSRRPGLAGGSRSERTYEQYF; DNA: TGTGCCAGCAGCCGACGCCCGGGACTAGCGGGAGGTTCACGTTCCGAACGTACCTACGAGCAGTACTTC
D: TRBD1; size: -; V: TRBV7-6; J: TRBJ2-7; CDR3: CASSLDRGSEQYF; DNA: TGTGCCAGCAGCCTGGACAGGGGTTCCGAGCAGTACTTC
D: -; size: -; V: TRBV21-1; J: TRBJ1-3; CDR3: CASSKVTGGVGSGNTIYF; DNA: -
D: -; size: -; V: TRBV28; J: TRBJ1-1; CDR3: CASSLPKPITRQRNTEAFF; DNA: TGTGCCAGCAGTCTACCAAAACCGATAACCCGACAGAGGAACACTGAAGCTTTCTTT
D: TRBD1; size: -; V: TRBV11-2; J: TRBJ2-7; CDR3: CASSRDREGEQYF; DNA: TGTGCCAGCAGCAGGGACAGGGAGGGCGAGCAGTACTTC
D: -; size: -; V: TRBV11-2; J: TRBJ1-6; CDR3: CASSFLTGSPLHF; DNA: TGTGCCAGCAGCTTCCTTACAGGTTCACCCCTCCACTTT
D: -; size: -; V: TRBV15; J: TRBJ2-3; CDR3: CATSKGGLGVGDTQYF; DNA: TGTGCCACCAGCAAAGGTGGCCTAGGGGTGGGGGATACGCAGTATTTT
D: -; size: -; V: TRBV29-1; J: TRBJ2-7; CDR3: CSVDAGSREQYF; DNA: TGCAGCGTTGACGCGGGGAGTCGTGAGCAGTACTTC
D: -; size: once; V: TRBV3-1/TRBV3-2; J: TRBJ2-1; CDR3: CASSQDRGRRIPNEQFF; DNA: TGTGCCAGCAGCCAAGACAGGGGGAGGCGGATTCCCAATGAGCAGTTCTTC
D: -; size: -; V: TRBV9; J: TRBJ1-1; CDR3: CASSVETGRYTEAFF; DNA: TGTGCCAGCAGCGTAGAGACGGGGAGGTACACTGAAGCTTTCTTT
D: -; size: -; V: TRBV18; J: TRBJ1-4; CDR3: CASSPSTGNEKLFF; DNA: TGTGCCAGCTCACCATCGACAGGAAACGAAAAACTGTTTTTT
D: -; size: -; V: TRBV11-2; J: TRBJ2-6; CDR3: CASSLDAFAFWRSGANVLTF; DNA: TGTGCCAGCAGCTTAGACGCGTTCGCCTTTTGGAGATCTGGGGCCAACGTCCTGACTTTC
D: TRBD2; size: once; V: TRBV3-1/TRBV3-2; J: TRBJ2-1; CDR3: CASSQASGTYNEQFF; DNA: TGTGCCAGCAGCCAGGCTAGCGGGACTTACAATGAGCAGTTCTTC
D: -; size: -; V: TRBV3-1/TRBV3-2; J: TRBJ2-7; CDR3: CASSRPTRGTPVQYF; DNA: TGTGCCAGCAGCCGCCCGACAAGGGGAACCCCTGTTCAGTACTTC
D: TRBD1; size: -; V: TRBV14; J: TRBJ1-2; CDR3: CASSLDRGSAYGYTF; DNA: TGTGCCAGCAGCCTGGACAGGGGTTCGGCCTATGGCTACACCTTC
D: -; size: once; V: TRBV3-1/TRBV3-2; J: TRBJ2-1; CDR3: CASSQFSAGYNEQFF; DNA: TGTGCCAGCAGCCAATTTTCGGCAGGGTACAATGAGCAGTTCTTC
D: -; size: -; V: TRBV7-9; J: TRBJ2-2; CDR3: CASRPGLITGELFF; DNA: TGTGCCAGCAGACCCGGACTAATCACCGGGGAGCTGTTTTTT
D: TRBD2; size: once; V: TRBV7-6; J: TRBJ2-3; CDR3: CASSFGTSGYTDTQYF; DNA: TGTGCCAGCAGCTTCGGGACTAGCGGCTACACAGATACGCAGTATTTT
D: -; size: once; V: TRBV24-1; J: TRBJ2-1; CDR3: CATSDPGLKQFF; DNA: TGTGCCACCAGTGATCCGGGACTGAAACAGTTCTTC